This T cell receptor (beta chain) was sequenced for a study of immune characterization of retroperitoneal liposarcoma. TCRdb fed the PCR reads into MiXCR, producing one record per CDR3 protein. The table lists more than 10,000 distinct CDR3 sequences, 47% of them singletons. The CDR3 extends over 15 amino acids. Trimming stripped 5 bases from V and 4 bases from J, with 15 bases between. Germline CDR1 SGHTA, CDR2 FQGNSA. This clonotype has ten or more counts. The chain joins TRBV7-2 to TRBJ1-5; D might be TRBD1 (6 bases). Sequencing was carried out using tumor tissue. The receptor was derived from a female donor with retroperitoneal liposarcoma. In DNA, the CDR3 is TGTGCCAGCAGCCCGTGGGGGGGCGCAAATCAGCCCCAGCATTTT. Residues: CASSPWGGANQPQHF.